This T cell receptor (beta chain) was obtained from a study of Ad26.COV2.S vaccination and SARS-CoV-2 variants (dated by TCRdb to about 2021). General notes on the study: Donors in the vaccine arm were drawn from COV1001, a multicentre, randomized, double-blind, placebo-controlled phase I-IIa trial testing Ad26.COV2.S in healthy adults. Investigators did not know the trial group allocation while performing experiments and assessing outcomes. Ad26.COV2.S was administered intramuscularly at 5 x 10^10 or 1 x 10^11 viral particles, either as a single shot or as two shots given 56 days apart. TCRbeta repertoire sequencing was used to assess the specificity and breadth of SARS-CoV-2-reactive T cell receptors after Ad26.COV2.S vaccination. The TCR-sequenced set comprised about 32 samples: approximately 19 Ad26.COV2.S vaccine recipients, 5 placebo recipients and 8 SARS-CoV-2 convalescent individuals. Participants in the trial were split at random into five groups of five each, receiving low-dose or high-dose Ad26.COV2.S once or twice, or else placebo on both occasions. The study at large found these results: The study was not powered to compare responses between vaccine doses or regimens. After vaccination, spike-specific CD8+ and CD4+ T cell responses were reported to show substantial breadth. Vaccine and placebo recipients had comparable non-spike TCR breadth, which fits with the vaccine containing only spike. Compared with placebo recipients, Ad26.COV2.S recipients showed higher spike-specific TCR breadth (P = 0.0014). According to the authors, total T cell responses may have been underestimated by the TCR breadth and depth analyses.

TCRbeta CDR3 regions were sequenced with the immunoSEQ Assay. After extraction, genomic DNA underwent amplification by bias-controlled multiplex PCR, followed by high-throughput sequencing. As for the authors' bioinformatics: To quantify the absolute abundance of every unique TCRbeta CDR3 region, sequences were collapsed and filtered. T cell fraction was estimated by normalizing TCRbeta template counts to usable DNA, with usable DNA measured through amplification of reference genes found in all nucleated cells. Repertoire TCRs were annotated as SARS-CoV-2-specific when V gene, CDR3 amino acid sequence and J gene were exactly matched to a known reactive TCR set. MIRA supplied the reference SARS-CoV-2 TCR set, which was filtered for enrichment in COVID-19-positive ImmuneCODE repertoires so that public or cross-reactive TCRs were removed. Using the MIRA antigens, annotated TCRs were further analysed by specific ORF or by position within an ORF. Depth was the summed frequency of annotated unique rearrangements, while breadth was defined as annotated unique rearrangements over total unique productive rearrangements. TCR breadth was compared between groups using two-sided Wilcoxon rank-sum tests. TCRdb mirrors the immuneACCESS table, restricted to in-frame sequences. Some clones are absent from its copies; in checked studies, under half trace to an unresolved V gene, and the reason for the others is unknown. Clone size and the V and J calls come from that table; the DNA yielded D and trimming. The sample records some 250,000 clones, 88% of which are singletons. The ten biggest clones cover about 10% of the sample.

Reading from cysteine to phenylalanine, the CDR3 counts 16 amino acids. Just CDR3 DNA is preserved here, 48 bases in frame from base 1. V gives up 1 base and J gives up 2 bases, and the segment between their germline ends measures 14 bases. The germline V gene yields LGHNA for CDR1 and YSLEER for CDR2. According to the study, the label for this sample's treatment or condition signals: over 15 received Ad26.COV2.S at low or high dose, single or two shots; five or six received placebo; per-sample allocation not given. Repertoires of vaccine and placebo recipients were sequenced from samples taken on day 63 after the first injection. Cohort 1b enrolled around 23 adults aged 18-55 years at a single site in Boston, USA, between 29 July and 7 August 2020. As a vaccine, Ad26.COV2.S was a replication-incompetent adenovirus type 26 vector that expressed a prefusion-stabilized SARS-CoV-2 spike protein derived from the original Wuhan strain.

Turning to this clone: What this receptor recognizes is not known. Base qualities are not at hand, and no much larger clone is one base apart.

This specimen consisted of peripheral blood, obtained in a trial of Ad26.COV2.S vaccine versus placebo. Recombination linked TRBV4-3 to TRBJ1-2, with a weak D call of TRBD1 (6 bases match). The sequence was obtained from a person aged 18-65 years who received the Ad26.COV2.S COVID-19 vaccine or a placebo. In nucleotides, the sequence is TGCGCCAGCAGCCAAGTAGGGGGGTCACTCAACTATGGCTACACCTTC. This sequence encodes CASSQVGGSLNYGYTF.